The 2 T cell receptor beta chains below come from one sample, sequenced in a study of shared clonotypes between healthy human individuals. The table came from immunoSEQ multiplex PCR; TCRdb's copy has only in-frame clones and leaves some out. The sample lists approximately 2,300,000 clones; about nine tenths were seen once. Sequencing used naive CD4+ T cells from PBMCs. Specified subset: CD45RA+ positively selected. These receptors all come from a man aged 18 to 30 in good health. Some clones in this sample may be carry-over from other donors' samples.

V usage is TRBV7-9 and J usage is TRBJ2-1, with 7 bases lining up with TRBD1. V lost 5 bases to trimming and J lost 4 bases; unmatched junction nucleotides: 11. The CDR3 spans 16 residues. Germline CDR1 is SEHNR and CDR2 is FQNEAQ (reference sequence). The CDR3 protein is CASSPMWGQRYNEQFF. CDR3 nucleotides: TGTGCCAGCAGCCCTATGTGGGGACAGAGATACAATGAGCAGTTCTTC.

The V and J genes are TRBV4-3 and TRBJ2-2; possibly TRBD1 for D (5 bases). The CDR3 loop spans 18 amino acids. Germline CDR1 and CDR2: LGHNA and YSLEER. V lost 0 bases and J lost 4, with 18 bases in between. The CDR3 is CASSQDVGSRVGTGELFF. The CDR3 bases are TGCGCCAGCAGCCAAGACGTGGGTTCCAGGGTGGGCACCGGGGAGCTGTTTTTT.